The TCR beta chain described here comes from a study of T cells in Graves' hyperthyroidism and ophthalmopathy. RNA transcripts provided the source from which TCR beta CDR3 regions were amplified. HTBI primers were the set used in a first-round RT-PCR of the TCR CDR3. TCRdb independently ran MiXCR on the multiplex PCR reads; one entry per CDR3 protein. The table has roughly 420,000 distinct CDR3 sequences, roughly 14% seen once. This CDR3 comprises 14 residues. Trimming stripped 0 bases from V and 2 bases from J, with 8 bases between. CDR1 is MGHRA and CDR2 is YSYEKL in the germline V gene. This clonotype was found many times. Its antigen is not identified. Overall study findings and caveats: A 13 V-J model separated ophthalmopathy from stable hyperthyroidism. Blood shared most expanded thyroid clonotypes above 0.001.

The source of the PBMCs was 9.5 to 10 ml of fresh peripheral blood. Material: blood. J is TRBJ2-7 and V is TRBV4-1; D perhaps matches TRBD1 (5 bases). This clonotype was sampled from a young woman with Graves' hyperthyroidism. DNA of the CDR3: TGCGCCAGCAGCCAAGATCAGGGAACCTACGAGCAGTACTTC. Translation gives CASSQDQGTYEQYF.